This T cell receptor beta chain was sequenced for a study of response to subunit inactivated influenza vaccine. Only a few counts were recorded for this clonotype. Per the germline V gene, CDR1 is SGHVS and CDR2 is FNYEAQ. The CDR3 sequence is 15 residues long. V lost 3 bases and J lost 2, with 14 bases in between. Each CDR3 protein is one row after TCRdb ran MiXCR on the RT-PCR reads. The repertoire includes around 790,000 distinct CDR3 sequences, around 20% of them detected once, and more than 8.5% sits in the top ten. The receptor was derived from a man in his fifties who received an inactivated influenza vaccine. The chain joins TRBV7-6 to TRBJ2-7; possibly TRBD2 for D (6 bases). The material sequenced was PBMCs from blood, taken 4 to 6 days after vaccination. DNA of the CDR3: TGTGCCAGCAGCTTGGCTACGGGAGATCCCTACGAGCAGTACTTC. Translation gives CASSLATGDPYEQYF.